The entry below describes one TCR beta chain. CDR3-region Arm-PCR and iRepertoire HTBI primers produced the TCR beta libraries. Original handling: The study identified around 62 TRBV and some 15 TRBJ segments across samples. TCRdb recomputed calls from the multiplex PCR reads with MiXCR, one row per CDR3 protein. The V and J calls come from TCRdb's annotation, not from the publication. The data contain approximately 400,000 distinct CDR3 sequences, just under 15% of them seen just once; the ten biggest clones take up over 15%. Germline CDR1 MNHEY, CDR2 SVGEGT. The V and J ends lost 2 bases and 4 bases respectively, with 8 bases between them. The CDR3 is made up of 14 amino acids. The sample comes from a study of regulatory T cells in long-lasting Graves disease. Time point indicated: newly diagnosed GD, antithyroid drugs for less than 3 months. There was RNA extracted from PBMCs, and the TCR library was made from it.

This same sample was also taken into another study, of T cells in Graves' hyperthyroidism and ophthalmopathy. That work states: Blood shared most expanded thyroid clonotypes above 0.001.

Here the sequenced sample was peripheral blood mononuclear cells (PBMCs), taken at new diagnosis, from a patient treated with antithyroid drugs. This clonotype originated in a woman aged 30 to 39 with Graves disease. V gene TRBV6-2 or TRBV6-3 combines with J gene TRBJ2-2; D might be TRBD1 or TRBD2, each matching 5 bases. The CDR3 DNA reads as TGTGCCAGCAGTTACGAGGGGCCCACCGGGGAGCTGTTTTTT. Amino acid sequence: CASSYEGPTGELFF.